One sample yielded the 6 T cell receptor beta chains listed below, sequenced in a study of blood T cell repertoires in COVID-19. TCRdb's copy holds only in-frame clones and misses some; the assay was immunoSEQ multiplex PCR. In the table there are roughly 60,000 clones, more than 75% of which are singletons. The sequenced sample consisted of peripheral blood. The receptors here all came from a man aged 70 or older with acute or convalescent COVID-19.

The gene calls are TRBV19 and TRBJ2-1, with TRBD2 as a possible D gene (5 bases). CDR3 size: 13 residues. The germline V and J ends were trimmed by 3 bases and 10 bases, with 13 bases remaining between them. The germline V gene encodes CDR1 LNHDA and CDR2 SQIVND (reference sequence). CDR3 coding DNA: TGTGCCAGTAGTATTCTTCCCGGGGTGGAGCAGTTCTTC. Amino acids: CASSILPGVEQFF. Full variable domain (outside the CDR3, taken from reference TRBV19 and TRBJ2-1): DGGITQSPKYLFRKEGQNVTLSCEQNLNHDAMYWYRQDPGQGLRLIYYSQIVNDFQKGDIAEGYSVSREKKESFPLTVTSAQKNPTAFYLCASSILPGVEQFFGPGTRLTVL.

The V gene is TRBV7-8, the J gene TRBJ1-2; D may be TRBD1 (6 bases). CDR1 SGHVS and CDR2 FQNEAQ come from the germline V gene. Trimming cost V 2 bases and J 4 bases, with 11 bases left between them. The CDR3 runs to 14 residues. The CDR3 here is CASSLQQGSYGYTF. CDR3 in DNA: TGTGCCAGCAGCTTACAGCAGGGGAGCTATGGCTACACCTTC.

The gene calls are TRBV25-1 and TRBJ2-2, with 8 nucleotides matching TRBD2. Unmatched junction bases numbered 11, after V lost 8 bases and J lost 9 bases. This CDR3 has 14 amino acids. Germline values: CDR1 MGHDK, CDR2 SYGVNS. The CDR3 is CASARGGLNWELFF. The CDR3 nucleotides are TGTGCCAGCGCACGGGGGGGCTTGAACTGGGAGCTGTTTTTT.

This chain's CDR3 is CASSPRTGRNEKLFF. CDR3 in DNA: TGTGCCAGCTCACCGCGGACAGGGCGAAATGAAAAACTGTTTTTT. V and J are TRBV18 and TRBJ1-4; 8 bases are a match to TRBD1. V shed 3 bases and J 5 bases; nucleotides not matched to a gene: 5. The CDR3 extends over 15 amino acids. Germline CDR1 is KGHSH and CDR2 is LQKENI.

The gene calls are TRBV20-1 and TRBJ1-2; D gene uncertain. The CDR3 consists of 11 residues. V was shortened by 5 bases and J by 11 bases, with 15 bases between the two germline ends. Germline V gene lookup returns CDR1 DFQATT and CDR2 SNEGSKA (reference sequence). CDR3 coding DNA: TGCAGTGCTCTCCCCCCCGCCGGGTACACCTTC. It translates to CSALPPAGYTF.

The chain combines TRBV27 with TRBJ2-1; D call uncertain. Germline V gene data show CDR1 as MNHEY and CDR2 as SMNVEV (reference sequence). Trimming removed 5 bases at V and 7 bases at J, with 9 bases between. The CDR3 sequence is 12 residues long. The CDR3 loop reads CASSITGNEQFF. In DNA, the CDR3 is TGTGCCAGCAGTATAACCGGGAATGAGCAGTTCTTC.